This TCR beta chain was recovered during a study of neurological immune-mediated disorders. From the 5' RACE reads, TCRdb called clonotypes with MiXCR, one entry per CDR3 protein. The sample yields 53,000 or so distinct CDR3 sequences, approximately 12% seen once. There are many counts of this clonotype. The clonotype originates from a woman in her sixties with HTLV-1-associated myelopathy (HAM/TSP). Sequenced: PBMCs.

CDR3: CSARDPAGSETQYF. CDR3 nucleotide sequence: TGCAGTGCTAGAGATCCGGCAGGGTCGGAGACCCAGTACTTC. The chain is built from TRBV20-1 and TRBJ2-5, with D possibly TRBD1 on 5 matching bases. Trimming took 0 bases from V and 5 from J, leaving 13 bases between them. Looked up from germline, CDR1 is DFQATT and CDR2 is SNEGSKA (reference sequence). The length of the CDR3 is 14 residues.